This record covers a single T cell receptor (beta chain). The CDR3 has 15 residues. V gave up 0 bases and J gave up 6 bases, with 11 bases separating them. Germline V lookup: CDR1 SEHNR, CDR2 FQNEAQ (reference sequence). The data were taken from a study of blood T cell repertoires in COVID-19. In the original processing: Using reference gene primer amplification, nucleated cell counts were estimated. Data came from immunoSEQ multiplex PCR; TCRdb stores just in-frame clones and leaves some out. The V and J calls and clone size come from that table; D and trimming were worked out from the DNA. The sample comprises around 290,000 clones, 70% to 90% of which are singletons, and about 1% rests with the top ten.

The material sequenced was PBMCs or T cells enriched from blood (not recorded which). The rearrangement uses TRBV7-9 and TRBJ1-4; weak D call: TRBD1 (5 bases). The sequence was collected from a woman aged 30 to 39 who had recovered from COVID-19. The CDR3 region has the DNA TGTGCCAGCAGCTTAGCGCTTGGCAGGGATGAAAAACTGTTTTTT. Protein product: CASSLALGRDEKLFF.